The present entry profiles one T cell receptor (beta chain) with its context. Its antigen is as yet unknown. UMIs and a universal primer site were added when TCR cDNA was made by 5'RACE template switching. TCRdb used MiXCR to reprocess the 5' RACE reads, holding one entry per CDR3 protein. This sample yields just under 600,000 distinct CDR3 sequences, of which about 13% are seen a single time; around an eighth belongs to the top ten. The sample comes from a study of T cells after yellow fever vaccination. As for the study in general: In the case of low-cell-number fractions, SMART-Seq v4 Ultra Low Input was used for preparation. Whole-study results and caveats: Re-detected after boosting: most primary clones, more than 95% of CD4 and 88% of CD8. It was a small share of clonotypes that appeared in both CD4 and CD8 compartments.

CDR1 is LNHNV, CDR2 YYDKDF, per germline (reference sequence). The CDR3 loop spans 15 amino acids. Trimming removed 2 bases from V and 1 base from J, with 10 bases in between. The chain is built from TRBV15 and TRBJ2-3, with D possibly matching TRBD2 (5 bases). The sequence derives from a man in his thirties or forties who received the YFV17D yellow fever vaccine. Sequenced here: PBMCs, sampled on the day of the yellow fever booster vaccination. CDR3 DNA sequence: TGTGCCACCAGCAGATTGGGGAGTGGCACAGATACGCAGTATTTT. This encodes CATSRLGSGTDTQYF. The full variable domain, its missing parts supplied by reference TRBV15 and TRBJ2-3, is DAMVIQNPRYQVTQFGKPVTLSCSQTLNHNVMYWYQQKSSQAPKLLFHYYDKDFNNEADTPDNFQSRRPNTSFCFLDIRSPGLGDTAMYLCATSRLGSGTDTQYFGPGTRLTVL.